This T cell receptor (beta chain) was obtained from a study of post-analysis software for immune sequencing data. Study-wide points: Multiple sclerosis was associated with a significant reduction in normalized Chao1 diversity relative to controls. With TRBV5-6, TRBV5-1 and TRBV20-1 included, about five TRBV segments were more frequent in patients than in controls.

Concerning this clonotype: Its antigen is undetermined.

This CDR3 region has 16 residues. V shed 0 bases and J shed 0 bases, with 10 bases lying between them. CDR1 SGHTA and CDR2 FQGNSA come from the germline V gene. TCR beta cDNA libraries had unique molecular identifiers. TCRdb independently ran MiXCR on the PCR reads; one entry per CDR3 protein. The sample records about 540,000 distinct CDR3 sequences, roughly 34% being singletons. The clonotype originates from a girl aged 2-17 years with multiple sclerosis. The chain has TRBV7-2 and TRBJ2-3, with D perhaps matching TRBD2 (5 bases). The specimen sequenced was blood. The CDR3 loop is CASSLAPRGSTDTQYF. The CDR3 DNA follows: TGTGCCAGCAGCTTAGCCCCACGAGGGAGCACAGATACGCAGTATTTT.